This T cell receptor (beta chain) appears in the sequencing data of a study of T cells in localized non-small cell lung cancer. The method was immunoSEQ multiplex PCR; TCRdb's version includes in-frame clones alone and lacks a portion of them. The data show about 4,000 clones, with approximately 41% seen just once and approximately 6.3% held by the top ten. This clonotype originated in a woman aged 35 to 70 with stage I lung adenocarcinoma. The source material was lung tumor tissue, sampled before any cancer treatment.

The CDR3 reads CASSTGQSNEQFF. The CDR3 region has the DNA TGTGCCAGCTCAACGGGACAAAGCAATGAGCAGTTCTTC. This chain connects TRBV18 to TRBJ2-1; D perhaps matches TRBD1 (6 bases). V was clipped by 5 bases and J by 6 bases, with 11 bases between them. The CDR3 covers 13 residues. In germline, CDR1 is KGHSH, CDR2 LQKENI.